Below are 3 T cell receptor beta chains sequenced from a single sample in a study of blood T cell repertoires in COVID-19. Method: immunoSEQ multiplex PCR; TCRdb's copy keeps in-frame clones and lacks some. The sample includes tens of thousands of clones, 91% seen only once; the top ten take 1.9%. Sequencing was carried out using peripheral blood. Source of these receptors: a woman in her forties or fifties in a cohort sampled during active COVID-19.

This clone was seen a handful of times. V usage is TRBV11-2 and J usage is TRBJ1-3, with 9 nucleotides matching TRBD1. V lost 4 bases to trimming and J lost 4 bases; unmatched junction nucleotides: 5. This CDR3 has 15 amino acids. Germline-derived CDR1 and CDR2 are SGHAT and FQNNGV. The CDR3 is CASSSSDRGGNTIYF. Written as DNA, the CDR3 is TGTGCCAGCAGCTCTTCGGACAGGGGAGGAAACACCATATATTTT.

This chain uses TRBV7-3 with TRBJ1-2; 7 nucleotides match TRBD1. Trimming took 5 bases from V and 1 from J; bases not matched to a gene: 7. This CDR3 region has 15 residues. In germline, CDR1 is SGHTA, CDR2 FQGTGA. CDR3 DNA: TGTGCCAGCAGCCACCCCGGGACAGATAACTATGGCTACACCTTC. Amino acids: CASSHPGTDNYGYTF.

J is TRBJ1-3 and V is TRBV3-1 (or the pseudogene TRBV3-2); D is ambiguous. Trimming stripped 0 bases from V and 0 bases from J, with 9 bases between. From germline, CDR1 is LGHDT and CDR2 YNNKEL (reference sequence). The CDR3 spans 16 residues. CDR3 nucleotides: TGTGCCAGCAGCCAAGATCACAGTGTCTCTGGAAACACCATATATTTT. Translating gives CASSQDHSVSGNTIYF.